Shown below are 32 T cell receptor beta chains from a single sample sequenced in a study of tumor and adjacent non-tumor tissue in lung cancer. A modified ARM-PCR protocol with three rounds of nested PCR amplified TCRbeta. Each CDR3 protein gets one entry after TCRdb re-called the multiplex PCR reads with MiXCR. The sample has 100,000 to 120,000 distinct CDR3 sequences, 84% seen once. This sample's RNA came from whole unsorted tissue. Source material: lung tumor tissue. Receptors originate from a man between 65 and 85 years old with non-small cell lung cancer.

On this clonotype itself: One end of the junction fails to match germline, which may point to a read error. The chain combines TRBV12-3 or TRBV12-4 with TRBJ1-5; D is ambiguous. The CDR3 runs to 15 residues. The DNA of the CDR3 is TGTACCAGCAGTTTAGAGGGAAATAGCAATCAGCCCCTGCATTTT. Protein: CTSSLEGNSNQPLHF.

This clonotype was seen only once. This CDR3 is missing its conserved last phenylalanine or tryptophan, likely due to a read error. V is TRBV12-5 and J is TRBJ2-7; D gene ambiguous. CDR3 length: 14 amino acids. Trimming took off 4 bases at V and 2 bases at J, with 12 bases between the two ends. CDR1 LGHNT and CDR2 FRNRAP come from the germline V gene. CDR3 coding DNA: TGTGCTAGTGGTTCCGGCGGAGCTGCCTACGAGCAGTACCTC. It specifies CASGSGGAAYEQYL.

V and J are TRBV6-6 and TRBJ2-3; no reliable D call. The germline CDR1 and CDR2 sequences are MNHNY and SVGAGI (reference sequence). CDR3 length: 14 residues. The CDR3 protein is CVTLAASCTDTQYF. The CDR3 DNA is TGTGTCACCTTGGCCGCCTCTTGCACAGATACGCAGTATTTT.

V usage is TRBV6-6 and J usage is TRBJ2-3; D unclear. Germline assignment: CDR1 MNHNY and CDR2 SVGAGI (reference sequence). This CDR3 spans 15 amino acids. The V and J ends lost 0 bases and 3 bases respectively, with 10 bases between them. The CDR3 protein is CASSYSYLGTDTQYF. CDR3 coding DNA: TGTGCCAGCAGTTACTCCTATCTGGGGACAGATACGCAGTATTTT.

Points on this clonotype: One end of the junction is discordant with germline, which a read error may explain. The chain recombines TRBV11-2 with TRBJ2-7; D tentatively fits TRBD1 or TRBD2 (7 bases each). The CDR3 sequence is 15 residues long. Germline V gives CDR1 SGHAT, CDR2 FQNNGV. CDR3 protein: CASNLDQGGRYELYF. The CDR3 coding sequence is TGTGCCAGCAACTTAGACCAGGGGGGGAGGTACGAGCTGTACTTC. Using reference TRBV11-2 and TRBJ2-7 for the parts outside the CDR3, the full variable domain is EAGVAQSPRYKIIEKRQSVAFWCNPISGHATLYWYQQILGQGPKLLIQFQNNGVVDDSQLPKDRFSAERLKGVDSTLKIQPAKLEDSAVYLCASNLDQGGRYELYFGPGTRLTVT.

As to this clonotype: The germline gene is not matched at one end of the junction; a read error may be the cause. The chain joins TRBV11-2 to TRBJ2-3; maybe TRBD1 (5 bases). CDR1 and CDR2 (germline): SGHAT, FQNNGV. CDR3 length: 16 residues. DNA of the CDR3: TGTGTCGGCAGCTTAACTCAGGGTGGAAGCACAGATATGCAGTATTTT. Amino acid sequence: CVGSLTQGGSTDMQYF. The full variable domain, completed using reference TRBV11-2 and TRBJ2-3, is EAGVAQSPRYKIIEKRQSVAFWCNPISGHATLYWYQQILGQGPKLLIQFQNNGVVDDSQLPKDRFSAERLKGVDSTLKIQPAKLEDSAVYLCVGSLTQGGSTDMQYFGPGTRLTVL.

A single count supports this clonotype. Without the conserved terminal phenylalanine or tryptophan, this CDR3 likely stems from a read error. The chain links TRBV10-3 to TRBJ1-1; possibly TRBD1 for D (6 bases). The CDR3 extends over 15 amino acids. Germline CDR1 reads ENHRY; CDR2 reads SYGVKD. DNA for the CDR3: TGTGGCGTCAGTGAGCCTCAGGGGCAGGTCACTGAAGCTTTCTCT. Translated, it gives CGVSEPQGQVTEAFS.

Remarks on this clonotype: This may be a read error: a much more frequent sequence differs by one nucleotide. The rearrangement links TRBV20-1 to TRBJ1-5; D is perhaps TRBD1 (5 bases). The CDR3 consists of 16 residues. The ends were cut back, 1 base at V and 1 base at J, with 14 bases in the middle. CDR1 DFQATT and CDR2 SNEGSKA come from the germline V gene (reference sequence). This chain's CDR3 is CSARGRIGASNQPQHF. The CDR3 coding sequence is TGCAGTGCTAGAGGCCGGATAGGGGCCAGCAATCAGCCCCAGCATTTT.

Turning to this clonotype: Likely a read error: the CDR3 ends without its conserved phenylalanine or tryptophan. It is unclear where the CDR3 begins or ends on the DNA, so no DNA is shown, and the CDR3 is as TCRdb lists it. The genes are TRBV7-9 and TRBJ1-2; TRBD1 reflects the table's D call only, with no check against the DNA. The CDR3 is 15 residues long, ends included. The germline gives CDR1 SEHNR, CDR2 FQNEAQ (reference sequence). CDR3 residues: CASSVKQGDNYGCTV.

Concerning this clonotype itself: At one end the junction does not follow the germline gene, possibly because of a read error. J is TRBJ2-7 and V is TRBV6-5; TRBD1 or TRBD2 may be the D gene (5 bases each). From germline, CDR1 is MNHEY and CDR2 SVGAGI. CDR3 length: 16 amino acids. CDR3 residues: CVSSYSTGTSAREQYF. CDR3 DNA sequence: TGTGTCAGCAGTTACTCTACCGGGACCAGCGCTCGCGAGCAGTACTTC.

As to this clonotype: A much larger clone sits a single nucleotide away, making a read error possible. The V gene is TRBV5-1, the J gene TRBJ1-1; unclear D gene. This CDR3 has 14 amino acids. CDR1 and CDR2 from the germline V gene are SGHRS and YFSETQ. DNA of the CDR3: TGCGCCAGCAGCTCGTCGGGCAGAGACACTGAAGTTTTCTTT. Residues: CASSSSGRDTEVFF.

A word on this clonotype: One end of the junction varies from germline; a read error may be responsible. The chain is built from TRBV11-3 and TRBJ2-1; maybe TRBD2 (7 bases). From germline, CDR1 is SGHNT and CDR2 YENEEA. The CDR3 runs to 16 residues. The CDR3 nucleotides read TGTACCAGCAGCTCAGATCACACGGGGGGCAGGGGTGAGCAGTTCTTC. This encodes CTSSSDHTGGRGEQFF. The whole variable domain, remainder taken from reference TRBV11-3 and TRBJ2-1, is EAGVVQSPRYKIIEKKQPVAFWCNPISGHNTLYWYLQNLGQGPELLIRYENEEAVDDSQLPKDRFSAERLKGVDSTLKIQPAELGDSAVYLCTSSSDHTGGRGEQFFGPGTRLTVL.

As for this clonotype: A much larger clone differs from this one at a single base, so this may be a read error. The chain employs TRBV28 and TRBJ1-4; no clear D. Per the germline V gene, CDR1 is MDHEN and CDR2 is SYDVKM. This CDR3 has 21 amino acids. Between the trimmed V and J ends, which lost 7 bases and 3 bases, there was a span of 33 bases. The CDR3 DNA reads TGTGCCAGCAATAGCATGGGTCATGGTTTCGGGTTACGGCGGGCTAATGAAAAACTGTTTTTT. It translates to CASNSMGHGFGLRRANEKLFF.

Turning to this clonotype: A much bigger clone sits one base away, suggesting this may be a read error. The chain couples TRBV28 to TRBJ1-6; D is uncertain. This CDR3 is built from 12 residues. The germline V gene has CDR1 MDHEN and CDR2 SYDVKM. For the CDR3, the DNA is TGTGTCAGCAGGATGCCTTACTCACCCCTCCACTTT. It yields the protein CVSRMPYSPLHF.

Remarks on this clonotype: The junction departs from germline at one end; a sequencing error may be responsible. This chain uses TRBV7-8 with TRBJ2-5; D is uncertain. Germline assignment: CDR1 SGHVS and CDR2 FQNEAQ. This CDR3 is built from 14 residues. CDR3 residues: CAISLELGRETQYF. As DNA, the CDR3 is TGTGCCATCAGCTTAGAACTGGGTCGAGAGACACAGTACTTC.

Comment on this clonotype: One junction end does not reproduce the germline sequence, and a read error may be involved. The chain employs TRBV5-5 and TRBJ2-3; D not resolved. Germline-derived CDR1 and CDR2 are SGHKS and YYEKEE (reference sequence). The CDR3 is 11 amino acids. Here the CDR3 DNA reads TGTGCCAGCCGAGCCACAGATACACAGTATTTT. This codes for CASRATDTQYF.

Comments on this clonotype: The junction and the germline gene differ at one end; a read error may be behind it. The rearrangement joins TRBV6-5 to TRBJ2-1; the D gene is possibly TRBD2 (6 bases). The CDR3 totals 13 residues. Germline loops: CDR1 MNHEY, CDR2 SVGAGI. The CDR3 loop reads CVRREQIYNEEFF. CDR3 nucleotides: TGTGTCAGGAGGGAACAAATTTACAATGAGGAGTTCTTC.

With respect to this clonotype: A single base separates this from a much larger clone, so it may be a read error. The gene calls are TRBV5-1 and TRBJ2-3, with a tentative D call TRBD2 (7 bases). Per the germline V gene, CDR1 is SGHRS and CDR2 is YFSETQ. This CDR3 has 15 residues. The DNA for the CDR3 is TGCGCCAGCAGCTTACTCGGGGGGCGTGGAGATAAGCAGTATTTT. Translation gives CASSLLGGRGDKQYF.

This clonotype was seen only once. The chain has TRBV4-2 and TRBJ2-7; the match to TRBD2 covers 10 bases. Germline-derived CDR1 and CDR2 are LGHNA and YNFKEQ. This CDR3 comprises 15 residues. CDR3 DNA: TGTGGCAACAGCCAAGTTGCCCTAGCGGGGGACGAGCAGTACTTC. Translated, it gives CGNSQVALAGDEQYF.

This clonotype was recorded many times. The chain employs TRBV29-1 and TRBJ1-5; no firm D call. Germline lookup yields CDR1 SQVTM and CDR2 ANQGSEA. Between the trimmed V and J ends, which lost 3 bases and 6 bases, there was a span of 12 bases. This CDR3 region has 13 residues. Written as DNA, the CDR3 is TGCAGCGTTGAGGCGGGTGTGGGTCAGCCCCAGCATTTT. This gives the protein CSVEAGVGQPQHF.

This clonotype occurred a few times. The chain is built from TRBV27 and TRBJ2-1, with TRBD1 identical over 7 bases. The germline CDR1 and CDR2 sequences are MNHEY and SMNVEV (reference sequence). The CDR3 sequence is 15 residues long. V was clipped by 6 bases and J by 3 bases; unmatched bases: 8. The CDR3 DNA reads TGTGCCAGCAGATCCCGGGACAGTATCTACAATGAGCAGTTCTTC. It specifies CASRSRDSIYNEQFF.

This clonotype came up a few times. Mismatch with germline at one junction end may stem from a read error. This chain uses TRBV4-3 with TRBJ2-5, with a weak D call TRBD2 (6 bases). This CDR3 is 16 amino acids long. Germline V gene lookup returns CDR1 LGHNA and CDR2 YSLEER. CDR3 region: CARSQAGGVGEETQYF. CDR3 in DNA: TGCGCCAGGAGCCAAGCTGGAGGGGTGGGAGAAGAGACCCAGTACTTC.

V is TRBV6-5 and J is TRBJ2-7; no firm D call. The CDR3 is made up of 14 amino acids. In germline, CDR1 is MNHEY, CDR2 SVGAGI. V lost 2 bases, J lost 6 bases, and 14 bases lay in between. CDR3 amino acids: CASSYVGYICEQYF. In nucleotides, the CDR3 is TGTGCCAGCAGTTACGTTGGCTACATCTGCGAGCAGTACTTC.

In this sample, this clonotype is hyperexpanded (1% or more). The chain couples TRBV13 to TRBJ2-7, with a weak D call TRBD2 (6 bases). The V and J ends lost 4 bases and 5 bases respectively, with 12 bases between them. CDR1 and CDR2 from the germline V gene are PRHDT and FYEKMQ (reference sequence). The CDR3 runs to 13 residues. As DNA, the CDR3 is TGTGCCAGCAGCTCAACCACGGGGGACGAGCAGTACTTC. Translation: CASSSTTGDEQYF.

Remarks on this clonotype: A much larger clone sits a single nucleotide away, making a read error possible. V and J are TRBV2 and TRBJ2-5; tentative D call: TRBD2 (5 bases). CDR1 SNHLY and CDR2 FYNNEI come from the germline V gene. CDR3 length: 14 residues. With 7 bases removed from V and 2 bases from J, the gap between germline ends came to 14 bases. This CDR3 is CASKAGSLQETQYF. The CDR3 DNA sequence: TGTGCCAGCAAGGCGGGCTCCCTACAAGAGACCCAGTACTTC.

A note on this clonotype: A much bigger clone sits one base away, suggesting this may be a read error. The chain is built from TRBV28 and TRBJ2-2, with a weak D call TRBD2 (5 bases). The CDR3 sequence is 13 residues long. Per germline, CDR1 MDHEN and CDR2 SYDVKM. Here the CDR3 DNA reads TGTGCCAGCAGCCGCCCATGGACCGGGGAGCTGTATTTT. Protein product: CASSRPWTGELYF.

About this clonotype: This may come from a read error, since a much larger clone is one base off. The rearrangement joins TRBV20-1 to TRBJ1-5; a weak D match, TRBD1 (6 bases). CDR1 is DFQATT and CDR2 is SNEGSKA in the germline V gene (reference sequence). The CDR3 contains 14 residues. The CDR3 is CSASKGGGNQPQRF. In DNA form, the CDR3 reads TGCAGTGCTAGCAAGGGGGGGGGCAATCAGCCCCAGCGTTTT.

Comment on this clonotype: The conserved closing phenylalanine or tryptophan is absent in this CDR3, likely reflecting a read error. The rearrangement joins TRBV12-3 or TRBV12-4 to TRBJ2-7; TRBD1 matches at 8 bases. Trimming removed 3 bases from V and 1 base from J; junction bases left unmatched: 8. This CDR3 is built from 16 residues. The CDR3, as DNA: TGTGCCAGCAGTTTGACGTTAGGGACAGGATCCTACGAGCAGTACTTA. Its protein product is CASSLTLGTGSYEQYL.

Of note for this clonotype: The germline gene is not matched at one end of the junction; a read error may be the cause. The gene calls are TRBV13 and TRBJ2-7, with 13 bases aligning to TRBD2. The germline V gene encodes CDR1 PRHDT and CDR2 FYEKMQ (reference sequence). The CDR3 loop spans 16 amino acids. This chain's CDR3 is CASGGGGLAGINEQYF. The DNA for the CDR3 is TGTGCCAGCGGGGGGGGGGGACTAGCGGGAATCAACGAGCAGTATTTC.

The chain uses TRBV5-6 and TRBJ2-5, with no clear D. The CDR3 consists of 16 residues. The V gene's germline CDR1 is SGHDT and CDR2 YYEEEE. Trimming took off 8 bases at V and 4 bases at J, with 24 bases between the two ends. The CDR3 nucleotides are TGTGCCAGTATTAACAAGCCGGCAGGCGCGCGAGAGACCCAGTACTTC. This translates into CASINKPAGARETQYF.

By its share, this clonotype is medium-sized. The chain employs TRBV28 and TRBJ1-3; the match to TRBD1 covers 7 bases. The germline V gene has CDR1 MDHEN and CDR2 SYDVKM. This CDR3 comprises 17 residues. The trim removed 4 bases at V and 1 base at J, leaving 10 bases unmatched. The CDR3 sequence: CASSSMTGSRSGNTIYF. CDR3 bases: TGTGCCAGCAGTTCCATGACAGGGTCGAGATCTGGAAACACCATATATTTT.

Turning to this clonotype: At one end the junction does not follow the germline gene, possibly because of a read error. The V gene is TRBV6-6, the J gene TRBJ2-6; weak D call: TRBD1 (5 bases). This CDR3 spans 17 amino acids. CDR1 is MNHNY and CDR2 is SVGAGI in the germline V gene (reference sequence). CDR3 DNA sequence: TGTGCCAGCAGTCGTTATACGATGAGCTCTGGGGCCAACGCCATGTCTTTC. This translates into CASSRYTMSSGANAMSF.